This T cell receptor (beta chain) is from a study of cytomegalovirus exposure and HLA in healthy donors (dated 2017 in TCRdb). Looking at the study overall: According to an earlier analysis of 587 of the donors, 150 million to 200 million T cells yielded 90 million to 140 million unique TCR beta sequences and roughly 280 Gb of sequence data. The study profiled the T cell repertoires of under 700 subjects by immunosequencing and related them to cytomegalovirus serostatus. In addition to the first cohort of 666 subjects, a separate validation cohort of 100 to 150 different subjects was used. Across 398 genotyped donors of the cohort, an average of approximately 200,000 unique TCR beta nucleotide sequences per donor were sequenced, and around 20% of those sequences were non-productive. Rather than using new phenotypic data, the later analysis identified candidate immune exposures from TCR beta sequences and from how often those sequences occurred across donors. Roughly 320 gigabases of sequencing data and 70 million to 100 million unique TCR sequences made up an early release that covered 500 to 700 HLA-typed donors. All discovery cohort repertoires had been generated using a single sequencing platform. The aim of the study was to test whether cataloging public T cell receptors could identify signatures of past pathogen exposure. Four or five DR-DQ haplotypes were handled as single units for association and clustering, since linkage in the cohort was strong. An earlier analysis of 587 of the donors used high-throughput TCR beta sequencing to judge whether each TCR beta V gene segment behaved as functional or pseudogenic. High-throughput TCR immunosequencing, statistical association of individual TCRs with disease status, and machine learning were combined to predict cytomegalovirus infection status. The number of typed donors differed by locus: about 620-630 for A, B, C, DRB1 and DQB1; approximately 540 for DQA1; some 610 for DPA1; and about 450 for DPB1. In a later analysis, previously published TCR beta repertoires from 550 to 750 donors were re-analyzed and high-resolution HLA genotyping was added so that TCR occurrence patterns could be studied. Both class I and class II loci were covered by HLA typing, at four-digit resolution. Alongside the repertoire data, information on donor age, sex, ethnicity and CMV serostatus was compiled. Genome-wide SNP genotypes for about 60% of the 666 donors were used in a later genetic analysis, which treated that subset as a discovery cohort. Of the 300 to 400 genotyped donors, roughly 85% fell in the genetic ancestry cluster associated with self-reported Caucasian donors.

The V and J ends are trimmed by 0 bases and 7 bases, leaving 10 bases between them. The cysteine opens and the phenylalanine closes a CDR3 of 13 amino acids. Left in the record is the CDR3 DNA by itself, 39 bases read in frame from the first base. According to the germline V gene (reference sequence), CDR1 reads GTSNPN and CDR2 reads SVGIG. Library preparation was by the immunoSEQ multiplex PCR assay. For the multiplex PCR, a mixture combining 60 forward primers for TCR Vbeta segments and 13 reverse primers for TCR Jbeta segments was used. Amplification of the CDR3 region of rearranged TCR beta genes was performed with a multiplex PCR assay on genomic DNA. The amplified TCR beta libraries were sequenced on the Illumina HiSeq System as 87-base-pair reads. The source study handled its data this way. A later analysis tallied 70 million to 100 million unique TCR beta chains across the 666 repertoires, and about 12 million of those chains were shared by two or more donors. To remove PCR and sequencing errors, raw reads were error-corrected and collapsed into unique sequences using a nearest-neighbor algorithm that merged closely related sequences. V, D and J gene segments were assigned by aligning CDR3 sequences to IMGT reference sequences. Each retained sequence needed at least a six-nucleotide match to both a V gene segment and a J gene segment. A rearrangement counted as productive if the CDR3 had no stop codons and remained in frame with V and J, and every other rearrangement counted as non-productive. Following IMGT convention, CDR3 was defined as the stretch from the second conserved V-encoded cysteine to the conserved J-encoded phenylalanine. The earlier analysis of 587 of the donors excluded any sequence lacking an unambiguous match to a single V gene segment. In an earlier analysis of approximately 590 of the donors, V segments were called functional above 56.7% productive rearrangements and were called segregating when the between-donor standard deviation exceeded 5%. A statistical classification framework was built for diagnosing cytomegalovirus status from the catalog of TCR beta chain sequences. A later analysis assigned V and J genes by comparing TCR nucleotide sequences with IMGT/GENE-DB human TR gene sequences. Using the TCRdist pipeline, a later analysis assigned CDR3 sequences along with most-parsimonious VDJ recombination scenarios. In a later analysis, each TCR beta chain was defined by its CDR3 amino acid sequence together with its V-gene family, and reads without a unique V-gene family were excluded. A later analysis removed 500 to 600 highly shared, low-generation-probability nucleotide sequences to deal with suspected cross-contamination and a sequencing artifact. In a later analysis, a clonal expansion index for each public chain was calculated from normalized within-repertoire ranks of inferred template counts. In a later analysis, generation probabilities were computed using a VDJ recombination model fitted to out-of-frame rearrangements, and the results were checked against IGoR. Hypergeometric tests were used in a later analysis to score TCR-TCR, TCR-HLA and TCR-CMV co-occurrence, with a repertoire-size bias correction applied to the TCR pairs. To estimate false discovery rates, a later analysis permuted the HLA or CMV assignments 20 times. In a later analysis, co-occurring TCRs were grouped with DBSCAN, and TCRdist sequence similarity was added when clustering was performed within HLA-allele-positive subsets. Repertoires with fewer than 30,000 or more than 120,000 public chains, plus five repertoires with anomalous nucleotide sharing, were excluded from co-occurrence clustering. TCRdb provides this immuneACCESS table in a form limited to in-frame rearrangements. Some clones are lacking; in checked studies, under half of them reflect an unresolved V gene, and why the rest are absent is not known. The V and J calls and clone size come from that table; D and trimming were worked out from the DNA. The sample has about 120,000 clones on record, approximately 15% of them singletons. Under 2.5% of the sample is taken by the ten largest.

In the case of this clone: It lacks a known antigen. Base qualities are not recorded, but no much larger clone differs from it by a single base.

The cohort consisted of 650 to 700 healthy bone marrow donors. At the time of sampling, every cohort member was nominally healthy, though immune exposures that went unrecorded were likely present. The donor tested CMV seronegative, placing the donor among the 350 or so seronegative members of the cohort. A peripheral blood sample was collected from each donor, and TCR beta sequencing was performed on peripheral blood mononuclear cells. The Qiagen DNeasy Blood Extraction Kit was used to extract genomic DNA from the blood cell samples. General study outcomes and caveats: The only immune exposure information available for the cohort was CMV serostatus. Roughly uniform sequencing depth across donors was assumed in presence/absence analyses, although this assumption may not hold. An earlier analysis of approximately 530 of the donors showed that most TCR beta V segments appeared in productive rearrangements either about 90% or about 30% of the time, which broadly matched IMGT annotations. In a later analysis, most CMV-associated TCR beta chains were found to appear HLA-restricted, with HLA associations seemingly driven largely by CMV exposure. In a later analysis, HLA-associated TCR beta chains showed more clonal expansion and lower generation probabilities than non-associated chains that were equally common. Most TCR sequences were observed very rarely across donors, whereas some public TCRs were present in many individuals. The sequencing pipeline was judged likely to have produced a cluster of highly shared sequence variants as a technical artifact. Because counts were too low, under 20 rarely observed V segments, including chromosome 9 orphons, were left out of the earlier analysis of 587 of the donors. Some IMGT-functional V segments, including TRBV6-2 and TRBV6-3, could not be told apart with the 87-base-pair reads, so those segments were excluded. In vitro tests confirmed that a few of the cytomegalovirus-associated TCR beta chains recognize cytomegalovirus antigens. A further reported finding was that TCR beta sequences accurately predicted the HLA-A and HLA-B alleles for most subjects in the first cohort. When HLA alleles, especially DR and DQ, strongly co-occurred, TCR associations were difficult to assign to individual alleles. Correlated functional status among segregating V segments might reflect linkage disequilibrium, but an unknown experimental factor could not be ruled out. A later genetic analysis reported fewer N-insertions in productive TCRs among donors in an Asian-associated ancestry cluster than the approximately 700-donor mean. In a later analysis, TCR association rates were found to vary across HLA loci, with the most associated TCRs seen for DRB1 alleles and the fewest for HLA-C alleles. The study listed 150 to 200 TCR beta chains as associated with cytomegalovirus. A later analysis associated 17,000 or so TCR beta sequences with specific HLA alleles at a false discovery rate of 0.05. In a later genetic analysis, a missense DCLRE1C variant was associated with V-gene and J-gene trimming of TCR beta chains, and the association was replicated in an independent cohort. In a later analysis, several top co-occurrence clusters were reported to appear linked to parvovirus B19, influenza, CMV and Epstein-Barr virus. The classifier was reported to diagnose cytomegalovirus status with high specificity and sensitivity in both the original cohort and the validation cohort. Because some donors lacked HLA typing at each locus, the association tests relied only on the typed subset. The authors suggested that the approach could potentially be extended to other disease states and immunological phenotypes. This cohort had only TCR beta chains sequenced, and the lack of alpha or paired-chain data limited which features could be detected.

This clonotype was sampled from a young woman in good health and CMV-seronegative. Here the chain combines TRBV30 and TRBJ1-5; possibly the D gene is TRBD1, per 6 matching bases. The sample taken for sequencing was PBMCs. The CDR3 region reads CAWSVGGGQPQHF. Read as DNA, the sequence is TGTGCCTGGAGTGTAGGGGGTGGGCAGCCCCAGCATTTT.